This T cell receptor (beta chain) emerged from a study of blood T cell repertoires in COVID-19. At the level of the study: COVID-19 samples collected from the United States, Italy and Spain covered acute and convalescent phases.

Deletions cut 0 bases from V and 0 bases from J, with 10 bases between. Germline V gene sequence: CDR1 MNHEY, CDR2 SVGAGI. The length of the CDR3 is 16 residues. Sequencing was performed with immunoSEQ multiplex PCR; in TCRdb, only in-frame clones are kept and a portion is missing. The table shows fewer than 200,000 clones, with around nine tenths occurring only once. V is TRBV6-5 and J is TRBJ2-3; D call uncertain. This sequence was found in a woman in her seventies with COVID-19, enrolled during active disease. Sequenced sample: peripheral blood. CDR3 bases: TGTGCCAGCAGTTACTCGAGGAGTCCTAGCACAGATACGCAGTATTTT. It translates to CASSYSRSPSTDTQYF.